This T cell receptor (beta chain) was obtained from a study of blood T cell repertoires in COVID-19 (dated by TCRdb to between 2020 and 2021). In the study overall: The collaborator samples originated in the United States, Italy and Spain and spanned the acute and convalescent phases of COVID-19. The repertoires were made available in a free public database intended to serve as a resource for research on the immune response to SARS-CoV-2. Samples came from the ongoing ImmuneRACE study (first 160 participants) plus 1,254 subjects from 6 global collaborators. Subjects who had been exposed to COVID-19, were actively infected with it, or had recovered from it provided the deeply sampled blood TCRbeta repertoires that made up the dataset. Nearly every sample came with metadata listing a de-identified subject ID, COVID-19 status, age in years and sex. HLA class I and class II types, where available, came from metadata supplied by the sample provider rather than from assay-based typing. The material from the prospective study consisted of cDNA or gDNA derived from T cells, B-cell-depleted T cells, or PBMCs.

Whole blood was collected in K2EDTA tubes by collaborating institutions according to the institutions' own protocols. For TCRbeta analysis, collaborators shipped samples in one of three forms: frozen whole blood, isolated PBMCs, or DNA extracted from either of those sample types. The CDR3 starts with the cysteine, ends with the phenylalanine, and has 15 residues. The only DNA kept is the CDR3, 45 bases in frame from the first base. For CDR1 and CDR2, the germline V gene lists ENHRY and SYGVKD. Germline trimming: 3 bases from V, 8 bases from J; junction bases outside gene matches: 10. TCRbeta CDR3 regions were amplified from genomic DNA using the immunoSEQ Assay, a bias-controlled multiplex PCR. On the authors' methods: Nucleated cell counts per sample were estimated from amplification of reference gene primers within the assay. To quantify the absolute abundance of each unique TCRbeta CDR3 rearrangement, sequence reads were collapsed and filtered. Productive Simpson clonality was computed per sample as the square root of Simpson's diversity index over productive rearrangements. TCRdb retrieved this table from immuneACCESS and kept in-frame rearrangements only. Not all clones are present; in checked studies, unresolved V genes account for under half, and no reason is known for the remainder. V, J and clone size are taken as reported in that table, and D and trimming were inferred from the DNA itself. The sample data list 84,000 or so clones, and 83% of these were observed just once. Around 29% of the sample is in the top ten clones.

The paper's findings and limits, for the study overall: Clinical and demographic metadata were provided uncurated, with the amount varying by source and participant.

Remarks on this clone: Its antigen target is currently unknown. Per-base quality was not reported, and no clone a single base away is much larger than it.

This clonotype originated in a woman at least 80 years old with acute or convalescent COVID-19. The specimen sequenced was peripheral blood. The rearranged chain carries TRBV10-3 and TRBJ2-1; 7 junctional bases match TRBD2. The DNA sequence is given as TGTGCCATCAGTGACCCCGGACTAGAATTTTATGAGCAGTTCTTC. Translated, this gives CAISDPGLEFYEQFF.